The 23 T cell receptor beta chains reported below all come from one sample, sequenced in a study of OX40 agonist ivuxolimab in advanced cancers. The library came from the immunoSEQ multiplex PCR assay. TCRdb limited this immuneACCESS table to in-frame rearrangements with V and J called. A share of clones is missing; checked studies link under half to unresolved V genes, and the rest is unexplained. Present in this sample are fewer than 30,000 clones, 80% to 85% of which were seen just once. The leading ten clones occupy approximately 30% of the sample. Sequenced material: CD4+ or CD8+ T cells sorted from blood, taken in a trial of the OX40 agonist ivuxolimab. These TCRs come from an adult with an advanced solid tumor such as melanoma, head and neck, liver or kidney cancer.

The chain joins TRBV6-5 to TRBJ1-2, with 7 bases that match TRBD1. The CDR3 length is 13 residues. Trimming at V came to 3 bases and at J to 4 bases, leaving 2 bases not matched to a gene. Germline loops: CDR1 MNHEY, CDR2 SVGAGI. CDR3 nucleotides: TGTGCCAGCAGTTATCGGGACAGCTATGGCTACACCTTC. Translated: CASSYRDSYGYTF.

CDR3 sequence: CASSKSGTGHYGYTF. CDR3 bases: TGTGCCAGCAGTAAGTCCGGGACAGGCCACTATGGCTACACCTTC. This rearrangement joins TRBV6-6 to TRBJ1-2, with TRBD1 matching 8 bases. The CDR3 is 15 residues long. J lost 3 bases, V lost 5 bases, and 8 bases had no gene match. CDR1 is MNHNY and CDR2 is SVGAGI in the germline V gene (reference sequence).

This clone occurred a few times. The CDR3 nucleotides read TGTGCCATCAGGAAGACAGGGGAAGGATCCTACGAGCAGTACTTC. It yields the protein CAIRKTGEGSYEQYF. The V and J genes are TRBV10-3 and TRBJ2-7, with TRBD1 identical over 8 bases. Trimming cost V 6 bases and J 1 base; bases outside gene matches: 8. This CDR3 has 15 residues. In germline, CDR1 is ENHRY, CDR2 SYGVKD.

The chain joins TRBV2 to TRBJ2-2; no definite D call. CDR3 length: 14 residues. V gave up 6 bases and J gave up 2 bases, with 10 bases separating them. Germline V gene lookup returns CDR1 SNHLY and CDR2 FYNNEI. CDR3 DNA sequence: TGTGCCAGCAGAGGTCGAGGTAACACCGGGGAGCTGTTTTTT. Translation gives CASRGRGNTGELFF.

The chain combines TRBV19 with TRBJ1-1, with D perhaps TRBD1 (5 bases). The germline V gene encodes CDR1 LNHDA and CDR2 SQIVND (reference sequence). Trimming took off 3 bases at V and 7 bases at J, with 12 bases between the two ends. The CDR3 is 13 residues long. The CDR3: CASSIQGGVEAFF. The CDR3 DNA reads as TGTGCCAGTAGTATCCAGGGAGGAGTTGAAGCTTTCTTT. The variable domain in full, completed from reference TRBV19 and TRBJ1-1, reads DGGITQSPKYLFRKEGQNVTLSCEQNLNHDAMYWYRQDPGQGLRLIYYSQIVNDFQKGDIAEGYSVSREKKESFPLTVTSAQKNPTAFYLCASSIQGGVEAFFGQGTRLTVV.

CDR3 amino acids: CASSEAPGASYNEQFF. DNA for the CDR3: TGTGCCAGCAGTGAAGCGCCCGGCGCTTCCTACAATGAGCAGTTCTTC. This rearrangement joins TRBV6-1 to TRBJ2-1; no definite D call. The CDR3 sequence is 16 residues long. Germline CDR1 and CDR2: MNHNS and SASEGT. Trimming removed 0 bases from V and 1 base from J, with 10 bases in between.

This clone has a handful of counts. The CDR3: CASSGGTSGPQETQYF. CDR3 nucleotides: TGTGCCAGCAGCGGTGGGACTAGCGGGCCTCAAGAGACCCAGTACTTC. The chain has TRBV9 and TRBJ2-5; 12 bases map to TRBD2. The ends lost 3 bases at V and 2 bases at J; junction bases unmatched: 5. The CDR3 is 16 amino acids. CDR1 is SGDLS and CDR2 is YYNGEE in the germline V gene.

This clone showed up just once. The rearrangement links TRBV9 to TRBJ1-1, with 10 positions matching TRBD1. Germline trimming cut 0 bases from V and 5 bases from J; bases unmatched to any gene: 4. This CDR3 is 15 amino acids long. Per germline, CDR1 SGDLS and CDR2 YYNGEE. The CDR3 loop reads CASSVGTGGSTEAFF. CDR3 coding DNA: TGTGCCAGCAGCGTAGGGACAGGGGGATCTACTGAAGCTTTCTTT. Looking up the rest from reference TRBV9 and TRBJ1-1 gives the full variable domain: DSGVTQTPKHLITATGQRVTLRCSPRSGDLSVYWYQQSLDQGLQFLIQYYNGEERAKGNILERFSAQQFPDLHSELNLSSLELGDSALYFCASSVGTGGSTEAFFGQGTRLTVV.

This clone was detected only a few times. CDR3 nucleotide sequence: TGCGCCAGCAGCCAAGAACGGGCAGGTCTACAGCCCCAGCATTTT. Translation: CASSQERAGLQPQHF. This chain links TRBV4-1 with TRBJ1-5; D not resolved. This CDR3 spans 15 amino acids. Germline V gene sequence: CDR1 MGHRA, CDR2 YSYEKL. The V gene lost 0 bases and the J gene lost 7 bases, with 13 bases spanning the gap.

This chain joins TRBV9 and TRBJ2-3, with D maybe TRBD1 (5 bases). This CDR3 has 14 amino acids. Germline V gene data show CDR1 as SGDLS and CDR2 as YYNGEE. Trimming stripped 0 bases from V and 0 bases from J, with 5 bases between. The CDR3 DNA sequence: TGTGCCAGCAGCGTAGGGACAAGCACAGATACGCAGTATTTT. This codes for CASSVGTSTDTQYF. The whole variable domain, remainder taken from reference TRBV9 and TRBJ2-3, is DSGVTQTPKHLITATGQRVTLRCSPRSGDLSVYWYQQSLDQGLQFLIQYYNGEERAKGNILERFSAQQFPDLHSELNLSSLELGDSALYFCASSVGTSTDTQYFGPGTRLTVL.

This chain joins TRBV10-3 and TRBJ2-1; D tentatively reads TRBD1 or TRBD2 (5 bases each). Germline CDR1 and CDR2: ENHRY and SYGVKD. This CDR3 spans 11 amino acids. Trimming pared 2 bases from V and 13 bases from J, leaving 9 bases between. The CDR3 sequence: CAISEPRGQFF. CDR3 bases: TGTGCCATCAGTGAGCCCCGGGGCCAGTTCTTC.

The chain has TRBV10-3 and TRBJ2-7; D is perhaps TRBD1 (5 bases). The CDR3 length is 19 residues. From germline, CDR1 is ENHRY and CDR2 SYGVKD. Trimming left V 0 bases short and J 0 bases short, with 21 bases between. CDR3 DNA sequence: TGTGCCATCAGTGAGTCGATCCAGGGTCTCCCCCTCATCTCCTACGAGCAGTACTTC. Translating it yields CAISESIQGLPLISYEQYF.

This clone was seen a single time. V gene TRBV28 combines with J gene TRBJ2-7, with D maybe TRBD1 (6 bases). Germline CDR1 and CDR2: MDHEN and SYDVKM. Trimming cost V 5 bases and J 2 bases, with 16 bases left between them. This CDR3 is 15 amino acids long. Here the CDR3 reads CASSKTGTPAYEQYF. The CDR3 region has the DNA TGTGCCAGCAGTAAAACCGGGACACCGGCCTACGAGCAGTACTTC.

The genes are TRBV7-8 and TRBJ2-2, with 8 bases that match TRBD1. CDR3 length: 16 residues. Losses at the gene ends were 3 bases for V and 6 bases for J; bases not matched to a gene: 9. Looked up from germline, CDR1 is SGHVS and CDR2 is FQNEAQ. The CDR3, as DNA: TGTGCCAGCAGCTTCAAACCGGGACAGGCTCCCGGGGAGCTGTTTTTT. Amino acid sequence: CASSFKPGQAPGELFF.

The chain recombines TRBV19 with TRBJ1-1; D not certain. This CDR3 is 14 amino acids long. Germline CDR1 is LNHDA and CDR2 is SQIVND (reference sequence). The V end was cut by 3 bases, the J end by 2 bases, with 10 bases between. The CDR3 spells CASSISRFNTEAFF. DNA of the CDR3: TGTGCCAGTAGTATCTCCAGATTTAACACTGAAGCTTTCTTT.

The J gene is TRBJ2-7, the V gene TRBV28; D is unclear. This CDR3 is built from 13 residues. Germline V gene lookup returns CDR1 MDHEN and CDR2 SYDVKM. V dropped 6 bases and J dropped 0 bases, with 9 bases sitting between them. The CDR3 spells CASRATVSYEQYF. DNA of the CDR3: TGTGCCAGCAGGGCTACTGTCTCCTACGAGCAGTACTTC.

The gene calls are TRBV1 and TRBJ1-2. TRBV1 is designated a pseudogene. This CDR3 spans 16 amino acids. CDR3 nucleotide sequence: TGCACCAGCAGTTCGAGGAGTTTGCGAAAGACCTATGGCTACACCTTC. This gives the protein CTSSSRSLRKTYGYTF.

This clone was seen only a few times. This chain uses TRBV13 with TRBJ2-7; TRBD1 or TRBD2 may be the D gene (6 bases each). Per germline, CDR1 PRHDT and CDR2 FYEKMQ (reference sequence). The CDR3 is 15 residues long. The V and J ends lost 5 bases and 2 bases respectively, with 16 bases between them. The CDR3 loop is CASSARGLPTYEQYF. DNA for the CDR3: TGTGCCAGCAGCGCCAGGGGACTGCCCACCTACGAGCAGTACTTC.

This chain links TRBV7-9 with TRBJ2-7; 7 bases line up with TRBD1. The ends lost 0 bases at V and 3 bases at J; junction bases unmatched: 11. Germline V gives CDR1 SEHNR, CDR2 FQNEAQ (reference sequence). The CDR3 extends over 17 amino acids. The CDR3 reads CASSLAGWTGNFYEQYF. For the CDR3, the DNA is TGTGCCAGCAGCTTAGCGGGGTGGACAGGTAATTTCTACGAGCAGTACTTC.

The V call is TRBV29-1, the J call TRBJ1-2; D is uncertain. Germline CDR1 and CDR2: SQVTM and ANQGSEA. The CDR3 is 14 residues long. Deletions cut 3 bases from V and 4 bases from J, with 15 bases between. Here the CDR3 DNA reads TGCAGCGTTGAGGGTAAGGCATTCGCCTATGGCTACACCTTC. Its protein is CSVEGKAFAYGYTF.

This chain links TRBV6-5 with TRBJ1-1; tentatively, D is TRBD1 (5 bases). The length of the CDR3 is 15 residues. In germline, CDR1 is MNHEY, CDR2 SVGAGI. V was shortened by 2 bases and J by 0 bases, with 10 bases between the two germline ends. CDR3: CASSYRAGMNTEAFF. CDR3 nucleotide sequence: TGTGCCAGCAGTTACAGAGCAGGGATGAACACTGAAGCTTTCTTT.

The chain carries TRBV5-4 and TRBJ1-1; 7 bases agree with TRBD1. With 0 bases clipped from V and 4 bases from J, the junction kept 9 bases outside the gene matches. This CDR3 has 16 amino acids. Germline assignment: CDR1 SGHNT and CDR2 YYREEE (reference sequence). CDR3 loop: CASSLALQGSGTEAFF. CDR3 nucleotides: TGTGCCAGCAGCTTGGCATTACAGGGGTCGGGCACTGAAGCTTTCTTT.

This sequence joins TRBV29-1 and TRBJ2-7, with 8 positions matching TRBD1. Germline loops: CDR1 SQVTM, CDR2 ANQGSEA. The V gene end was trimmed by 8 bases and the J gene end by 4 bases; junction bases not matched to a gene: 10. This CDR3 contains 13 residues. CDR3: CSYLDREKYEQYF. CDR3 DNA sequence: TGCAGCTACCTGGACAGGGAGAAATACGAGCAGTACTTC.